These 17 T cell receptor beta chains originate from one sample sequenced in a study of blood T cell repertoires in COVID-19. Generated by immunoSEQ multiplex PCR, the TCRdb table keeps only in-frame clones and is missing some. Among 250,000 or so clones listed, approximately 88% were seen once. Material for sequencing was PBMCs or T cells enriched from blood (not recorded which). The receptors come from a woman in her twenties or thirties with acute COVID-19.

The CDR3 reads CASSGVTSDKNQPQHF. CDR3 DNA sequence: TGTGCCAGTAGCGGAGTAACCTCGGACAAGAATCAGCCCCAGCATTTT. This rearrangement joins TRBV19 to TRBJ1-5; tentatively, D is TRBD1 (5 bases). This CDR3 contains 16 residues. The germline V gene has CDR1 LNHDA and CDR2 SQIVND (reference sequence). Trimming cost V 6 bases and J 4 bases, with 19 bases left between them.

The chain couples TRBV30 to TRBJ2-7; D might be TRBD2 (6 bases). The V end was cut by 5 bases, the J end by 4 bases, with 15 bases between. The germline V gene encodes CDR1 GTSNPN and CDR2 SVGIG (reference sequence). The CDR3 extends over 13 amino acids. CDR3 amino acids: CAWAGLRWYEQYF. The CDR3 DNA reads TGTGCCTGGGCGGGATTACGTTGGTACGAGCAGTACTTC.

The chain carries TRBV27 and TRBJ2-5, with D possibly TRBD1 on 6 matching bases. The V end was cut by 2 bases, the J end by 5 bases, with 9 bases between. The CDR3 has 13 residues. The V gene's germline CDR1 is MNHEY and CDR2 SMNVEV (reference sequence). CDR3 DNA: TGTGCCAGCAGTTTACGCGGACAGGAGACCCAGTACTTC. Translated, it gives CASSLRGQETQYF.

The rearrangement uses TRBV7-9 and TRBJ1-4, with a weak D call TRBD1 (6 bases). V was cut by 8 bases and J by 8 bases, with 18 bases left in between. CDR3 length: 14 amino acids. CDR1 and CDR2 (germline): SEHNR, FQNEAQ (reference sequence). The CDR3 is CASGYSVQGEKLFF. For the CDR3, the DNA is TGTGCCAGCGGCTACTCAGTACAGGGAGAAAAACTGTTTTTT.

This sequence joins TRBV7-2 and TRBJ1-1; no clear D. CDR1 SGHTA and CDR2 FQGNSA come from the germline V gene. V was shortened by 5 bases and J by 6 bases, with 10 bases between the two germline ends. The CDR3 runs to 12 residues. The CDR3 reads CASSEDSPEAFF. The CDR3, as DNA: TGTGCCAGCAGCGAGGACTCTCCTGAAGCTTTCTTT.

The rearrangement uses TRBV3-1 (or the pseudogene TRBV3-2) and TRBJ1-2; TRBD1 aligns across 9 bases. Germline trimming cut 0 bases from V and 7 bases from J; bases unmatched to any gene: 6. The CDR3 totals 15 residues. CDR1 is LGHDT, CDR2 YNNKEL, per germline (reference sequence). The CDR3 is CASSQDGTGSGGYTF. In DNA form, the CDR3 reads TGTGCCAGCAGCCAAGACGGGACAGGGTCTGGTGGCTACACCTTC.

The gene calls are TRBV15 and TRBJ1-6; 8 nucleotides line up with TRBD1. The CDR3 length is 19 residues. Germline V gives CDR1 LNHNV, CDR2 YYDKDF (reference sequence). Trimming cost V 2 bases and J 4 bases; bases outside gene matches: 13. CDR3 DNA sequence: TGTGCCACCAGCAGACATGGACAGGGTGGTATTTTTTATAATTCACCCCTCCACTTT. Protein: CATSRHGQGGIFYNSPLHF.

The chain is built from TRBV12-3 or TRBV12-4 and TRBJ2-7, with TRBD1 as a possible D gene (5 bases). The CDR3 totals 13 residues. Trimming removed 5 bases from V and 3 bases from J, with 11 bases in between. The CDR3 spells CASSAGHGYEQYF. CDR3 DNA: TGTGCCAGCAGTGCAGGACATGGCTACGAGCAGTACTTC.

The gene calls are TRBV2 and TRBJ1-1; D perhaps matches TRBD1 (6 bases). Germline CDR1 SNHLY, CDR2 FYNNEI. The germline V and J ends were trimmed by 7 bases and 0 bases, with 18 bases remaining between them. This CDR3 region has 16 residues. CDR3 sequence: CASTPLDSSMNTEAFF. The CDR3 DNA follows: TGTGCCAGCACCCCCTTGGACAGCTCCATGAACACTGAAGCTTTCTTT.

This clone appeared once. The chain employs TRBV11-2 and TRBJ1-4; D not resolved. Trimming took off 4 bases at V and 0 bases at J, with 18 bases between the two ends. The CDR3 totals 18 residues. Germline lookup yields CDR1 SGHAT and CDR2 FQNNGV. The CDR3 sequence is CASSSNSIRAPTNEKLFF. The CDR3 coding sequence is TGTGCCAGCAGCTCTAACTCCATTCGAGCCCCAACTAATGAAAAACTGTTTTTT.

This rearrangement joins TRBV7-9 to TRBJ2-7, with 7 bases lining up with TRBD1. The ends lost 2 bases at V and 3 bases at J; junction bases unmatched: 7. The CDR3 is 15 residues long. CDR1 is SEHNR and CDR2 is FQNEAQ in the germline V gene (reference sequence). The CDR3 DNA reads TGTGCCAGCAGCTTACTTGGGAGACAGGGCTACGAGCAGTACTTC. This sequence encodes CASSLLGRQGYEQYF.

The chain employs TRBV11-2 and TRBJ2-1, with 10 bases lining up with TRBD1. This CDR3 is built from 16 residues. The germline V gene encodes CDR1 SGHAT and CDR2 FQNNGV. The J segment lost 4 bases and the V segment lost 2 bases, leaving 5 bases of the junction unmatched. CDR3 residues: CASSLPGTGAYNEQFF. DNA for the CDR3: TGTGCCAGCAGCTTACCCGGGACAGGGGCTTACAATGAGCAGTTCTTC.

The count of this clone is one. The chain joins TRBV3-1 (or the pseudogene TRBV3-2) to TRBJ1-2, with D maybe TRBD1 (6 bases). The V gene lost 8 bases and the J gene lost 4 bases, with 26 bases spanning the gap. The CDR3 covers 17 residues. The germline V gene has CDR1 LGHDT and CDR2 YNNKEL (reference sequence). CDR3 protein: CASAESAPGAEGYGYTF. In nucleotides, the CDR3 is TGTGCCAGCGCGGAGTCAGCTCCAGGGGCAGAAGGCTATGGCTACACCTTC.

This clone has at least ten counts. Here the CDR3 reads CASSSIYNEQFF. In DNA form, the CDR3 reads TGTGCCAGCAGTTCTATATACAATGAGCAGTTCTTC. The rearrangement joins TRBV27 to TRBJ2-1; D unresolved. Germline V gene data show CDR1 as MNHEY and CDR2 as SMNVEV (reference sequence). CDR3 length equals 12 residues. The V and J ends lost 4 bases and 4 bases respectively, with 5 bases between them.

CDR3 in DNA: TGTGCCAGCAGCGACCTAGCGGGGTCGGGCGAGCAGTACTTC. This encodes CASSDLAGSGEQYF. The gene calls are TRBV14 and TRBJ2-7; 9 bases match TRBD2. Germline CDR1 reads SGHDN; CDR2 reads FVKESK. The V and J ends lost 5 bases and 6 bases, in that order; junction bases with no gene match: 8. CDR3 length equals 14 residues.

The chain uses TRBV5-6 and TRBJ1-6; 7 nucleotides align to TRBD1. The CDR3 runs 16 residues. With 4 bases clipped from V and 5 bases from J, the junction kept 9 bases outside the gene matches. CDR1 is SGHDT, CDR2 YYEEEE, per germline. The CDR3 is CASSPWTGRHNSPLHF. CDR3 nucleotide sequence: TGTGCCAGCAGCCCCTGGACAGGTCGCCATAATTCACCCCTCCACTTT.

The V and J genes are TRBV4-3 and TRBJ1-6, with 7 bases identical to TRBD1. The CDR3 is 17 amino acids. CDR1 and CDR2 from the germline V gene are LGHNA and YSLEER. V trimming: 4 bases; J trimming: 7 bases; junction bases outside the gene matches: 13. Written as DNA, the CDR3 is TGCGCCAGCAGCCTCTCCGGGGTTCGGGACAGCAATTCACCCCTCCACTTT. Translating gives CASSLSGVRDSNSPLHF.